This entry lists 25 T cell receptor beta chains sequenced from one sample in a study of T cells in Graves' hyperthyroidism and ophthalmopathy. Amplification yielded TCR beta CDR3 regions, with RNA transcripts as the source. Initially, a first-round RT-PCR of the TCR CDR3 employed the HTBI primer set. TCRdb fed the multiplex PCR reads into MiXCR, producing one record per CDR3 protein. The table records a few hundred thousand distinct CDR3 sequences, roughly a fifth of them present only once. Sequenced input: blood. These receptors were collected from a man aged 45-65 years with Graves' ophthalmopathy.

Only a few counts were recorded for this clonotype. V gene TRBV6-1 combines with J gene TRBJ1-6, with D maybe TRBD1 (6 bases). Trimming left V 6 bases short and J 5 bases short, with 11 bases between. This CDR3 is 14 amino acids long. Germline assignment: CDR1 MNHNS and CDR2 SASEGT. The chain's CDR3 is CASRLRGDNSPLHF. The CDR3 coding sequence is TGTGCCAGCAGACTCAGGGGAGATAATTCACCCCTCCACTTT.

This clonotype was counted at least ten times. The chain is built from TRBV7-9 and TRBJ1-1; D remains ambiguous. The V and J ends lost 2 bases and 7 bases respectively, with 11 bases between them. CDR3 length equals 13 residues. Germline loops: CDR1 SEHNR, CDR2 FQNEAQ (reference sequence). The CDR3 protein is CASSLRGSDEAFF. The CDR3, as DNA: TGTGCCAGCAGCTTAAGAGGGTCGGATGAAGCTTTCTTT.

This clonotype was recorded at least ten times. J is TRBJ2-7 and V is TRBV5-1, with a tentative D call TRBD1 (7 bases). Germline CDR1 SGHRS, CDR2 YFSETQ. Trimming removed 5 bases at V and 6 bases at J, with 15 bases between. CDR3 length: 13 amino acids. The CDR3 DNA is TGCGCCAGCAGGCAAGCAGGGGGAGGCGAGCAGTACTTC. Translating it yields CASRQAGGGEQYF.

V usage is TRBV19 and J usage is TRBJ2-7; D not certain. The CDR3 runs 15 residues. CDR1 is LNHDA and CDR2 is SQIVND in the germline V gene (reference sequence). Trimming shortened V by 3 bases and J by 2 bases, and 14 bases separated the two germline ends. The chain's CDR3 is CASSIDQDAPYEQYF. CDR3 sequence (DNA): TGTGCCAGTAGTATCGATCAAGACGCACCCTACGAGCAGTACTTC. Combining the CDR3 with reference TRBV19 and TRBJ2-7 gives the whole variable domain DGGITQSPKYLFRKEGQNVTLSCEQNLNHDAMYWYRQDPGQGLRLIYYSQIVNDFQKGDIAEGYSVSREKKESFPLTVTSAQKNPTAFYLCASSIDQDAPYEQYFGPGTRLTVT.

This clonotype was recorded many times. The rearrangement uses TRBV29-1 and TRBJ2-3, with D perhaps TRBD2 (7 bases). V gave up 6 bases and J gave up 4 bases, with 17 bases separating them. Germline V gene data show CDR1 as SQVTM and CDR2 as ANQGSEA. The length of the CDR3 is 14 residues. The CDR3 loop is CSVTAGRGADTQYF. The CDR3 DNA reads TGCAGCGTCACTGCGGGGAGGGGGGCAGATACGCAGTATTTT.

This clonotype was found a few times. The chain employs TRBV5-6 and TRBJ1-3; TRBD1 agrees at 7 bases. This CDR3 comprises 15 residues. Germline assignment: CDR1 SGHDT and CDR2 YYEEEE. J gave up 2 bases and V 0 bases, and 2 bases lay outside the gene matches. The CDR3 sequence: CASSLEGAAGNTIYF. CDR3 nucleotides: TGTGCCAGCAGCTTGGAGGGGGCAGCTGGAAACACCATATATTTT.

This clonotype was recorded many times. CDR3 nucleotides: TGTGCCAGCAGCTTCGGAGGGGTAGAGACCCAGTACTTC. Residues: CASSFGGVETQYF. The V and J genes are TRBV7-9 and TRBJ2-5; a possible D gene is TRBD2 (6 bases). In germline, CDR1 is SEHNR, CDR2 FQNEAQ (reference sequence). The germline V and J ends were trimmed by 3 bases and 4 bases, with 9 bases remaining between them. This CDR3 has 13 residues.

This clonotype showed up just a few times. V gene TRBV24-1 combines with J gene TRBJ2-5; D might be TRBD1 (6 bases). The germline V gene has CDR1 KGHDR and CDR2 SFDVKD. The CDR3 consists of 16 residues. Trimming removed 2 bases from V and 5 bases from J, with 17 bases in between. CDR3: CATSDSGTTRPETQYF. CDR3 DNA: TGTGCCACCAGTGATTCCGGGACAACCCGGCCGGAGACCCAGTACTTC.

Only a few counts were recorded for this clonotype. The chain is built from TRBV12-3 or TRBV12-4 and TRBJ1-1; the D gene is possibly TRBD1 (6 bases). Trimming removed 8 bases from V and 1 base from J, with 14 bases in between. The CDR3 totals 14 residues. CDR3 bases: TGTGCCAGCTCACCACAGGGTAAGAACACTGAAGCTTTCTTT. It translates to CASSPQGKNTEAFF.

This clonotype was seen a handful of times. The genes are TRBV24-1 and TRBJ2-1; 9 nucleotides agree with TRBD2. Per the germline V gene, CDR1 is KGHDR and CDR2 is SFDVKD. The CDR3 extends over 18 amino acids. V lost 3 bases to trimming and J lost 7 bases; unmatched junction nucleotides: 15. CDR3 in DNA: TGTGCCACCAGTGATACTTCCGTTCCTGGCGGGAGGGGGAATGAGCAGTTCTTC. The encoded protein is CATSDTSVPGGRGNEQFF.

This clonotype was seen a handful of times. This chain connects TRBV7-2 to TRBJ2-1; 9 bases map to TRBD2. With V trimmed by 5 bases and J by 2 bases, 7 bases remained unmatched. The CDR3 has 16 residues. Germline CDR1 reads SGHTA; CDR2 reads FQGNSA. CDR3 loop: CASSAGTSKTYNEQFF. CDR3 DNA sequence: TGTGCCAGCAGCGCCGGGACTAGCAAGACCTACAATGAGCAGTTCTTC.

This clonotype was counted ten times or more. The chain carries TRBV28 and TRBJ2-7, with D unclear. Germline CDR1 reads MDHEN; CDR2 reads SYDVKM. The CDR3 sequence is 13 residues long. Trimming shortened V by 6 bases and J by 3 bases, and 12 bases separated the two germline ends. CDR3 in amino acids: CASRPPERYEQYF. DNA of the CDR3: TGTGCCAGCAGACCCCCGGAGCGCTACGAGCAGTACTTC.

The rearrangement links TRBV15 to TRBJ2-7, with D tentatively TRBD2 (5 bases). CDR1 and CDR2 from the germline V gene are LNHNV and YYDKDF (reference sequence). This CDR3 has 14 amino acids. Trimming cost V 1 base and J 7 bases, with 14 bases left between them. Here the CDR3 reads CATSRGARTGEQYF. CDR3 nucleotide sequence: TGTGCCACCAGCAGAGGGGCCCGAACGGGAGAGCAGTACTTC.

This clonotype showed up many times. The chain has TRBV7-9 and TRBJ1-5, with D unresolved. V was cut by 5 bases and J by 4 bases, with 12 bases left in between. Germline CDR1 and CDR2: SEHNR and FQNEAQ (reference sequence). CDR3 length: 14 residues. CDR3 bases: TGTGCCAGCAGCACCGCCGGGAGGAATCAGCCCCAGCATTTT. Translating gives CASSTAGRNQPQHF.

This clonotype came up a few times. The V and J genes are TRBV3-1 and TRBJ2-2; 7 positions match TRBD1. CDR3 length: 14 amino acids. Germline-derived CDR1 and CDR2 are LGHDT and YNNKEL (reference sequence). V lost 6 bases to trimming and J lost 7 bases; unmatched junction nucleotides: 8. Here the CDR3 DNA reads TGTGCCAGCAGACAGGACAGGATCGGCGGGGAGCTGTTTTTT. Its protein product is CASRQDRIGGELFF.

The rearrangement links TRBV5-6 to TRBJ2-7; 8 positions match TRBD2. The CDR3 has 15 residues. Trimming removed 0 bases from V and 1 base from J; junction bases left unmatched: 3. Germline assignment: CDR1 SGHDT and CDR2 YYEEEE. CDR3 sequence: CASSLVLAGSYEQYF. The CDR3, as DNA: TGTGCCAGCAGCTTGGTCCTAGCGGGTTCCTACGAGCAGTACTTC.

In its sample, this clonotype was seen a few times. V and J are TRBV5-1 and TRBJ2-4; 13 positions agree with TRBD2. Germline CDR1 SGHRS, CDR2 YFSETQ. J was trimmed by 1 base and V by 2 bases; bases with no gene match: 9. This CDR3 has 19 residues. The CDR3 region is CASSLAGLAGLAAKNIQYF. DNA for the CDR3: TGCGCCAGCAGCTTAGCGGGACTAGCGGGATTGGCGGCCAAAAACATTCAGTACTTC.

This sequence joins TRBV9 and TRBJ1-4, with 9 bases that match TRBD1. Germline V gene lookup returns CDR1 SGDLS and CDR2 YYNGEE. V lost 4 bases and J lost 6; bases outside the gene matches: 4. This CDR3 comprises 14 residues. The CDR3 DNA follows: TGTGCCAGCAGCCAACGGACAGGGGATGAAAAACTGTTTTTT. This codes for CASSQRTGDEKLFF.

The genes are TRBV28 and TRBJ2-5; D may be TRBD1 or TRBD2 (5 bases each). CDR3 length: 12 amino acids. The germline gives CDR1 MDHEN, CDR2 SYDVKM. V was pared by 3 bases and J by 5 bases, with 7 bases between. The CDR3: CASSFWGETQYF. The CDR3 DNA sequence: TGTGCCAGCAGTTTTTGGGGGGAGACCCAGTACTTC.

This clonotype has at least ten counts. The rearrangement links TRBV12-3 or TRBV12-4 to TRBJ1-4; maybe TRBD1 (6 bases). The V end was cut by 6 bases, the J end by 0 bases, with 11 bases between. The CDR3 length is 15 residues. CDR3 residues: CASRNDRPTNEKLFF. DNA of the CDR3: TGTGCCAGCAGAAATGACAGGCCAACTAATGAAAAACTGTTTTTT.

This clonotype was observed many times. V is TRBV30 and J is TRBJ2-7; perhaps TRBD2 as D (6 bases). The germline V gene has CDR1 GTSNPN and CDR2 SVGIG (reference sequence). V lost 5 bases and J lost 0, with 8 bases in between. The CDR3 has 12 residues. The CDR3 region is CAWGEDSYEQYF. Here the CDR3 DNA reads TGTGCCTGGGGGGAGGACTCCTACGAGCAGTACTTC.

In this sample, this clonotype turned up a few times. This chain uses TRBV10-2 with TRBJ2-5; D may be TRBD1 or TRBD2 (5 bases each). The length of the CDR3 is 13 residues. Trimming removed 6 bases at V and 1 base at J, with 9 bases between. Germline V CDR1 and CDR2: WSHSY, SAAADI. Here the CDR3 DNA reads TGCGCCAGCAGACGGGACCTCCAAGAGACCCAGTACTTC. As protein: CASRRDLQETQYF.

This sequence joins TRBV3-1 and TRBJ2-4, with 7 bases that match TRBD2. The germline V gene encodes CDR1 LGHDT and CDR2 YNNKEL (reference sequence). The CDR3 is 21 residues long. V was pared by 1 base and J by 1 base, with 19 bases of the junction left unmatched. CDR3 loop: CASSQGEGLAVSRRAKNIQYF. CDR3 sequence (DNA): TGTGCCAGCAGCCAAGGGGAAGGCCTAGCGGTTTCCCGGAGGGCCAAAAACATTCAGTACTTC. Based on the CDR3 plus reference TRBV3-1 and TRBJ2-4, the full variable domain is DTAVSQTPKYLVTQMGNDKSIKCEQNLGHDTMYWYKQDSKKFLKIMFSYNNKELIINETVPNRFSPKSPDKAHLNLHINSLELGDSAVYFCASSQGEGLAVSRRAKNIQYFGAGTRLSVL.

This clonotype occurred a few times. V gene TRBV28 combines with J gene TRBJ1-5; TRBD1 matches at 8 bases. The CDR3 contains 16 residues. The ends lost 5 bases at V and 0 bases at J; junction bases unmatched: 6. CDR1 and CDR2 from the germline V gene are MDHEN and SYDVKM. In nucleotides, the CDR3 is TGTGCCAGCAGTCCCGACAGGGGATATAGCAATCAGCCCCAGCATTTT. The encoded protein is CASSPDRGYSNQPQHF. The variable domain in full, with the rest retrieved from reference TRBV28 and TRBJ1-5, is DVKVTQSSRYLVKRTGEKVFLECVQDMDHENMFWYRQDPGLGLRLIYFSYDVKMKEKGDIPEGYSVSREKKERFSLILESASTNQTSMYLCASSPDRGYSNQPQHFGDGTRLSIL.

V is TRBV7-3 and J is TRBJ2-5; weak D call: TRBD1 (6 bases). The CDR3 is 14 amino acids. Germline CDR1 reads SGHTA; CDR2 reads FQGTGA. Trimming took 7 bases from V and 5 from J, leaving 17 bases between them. CDR3 sequence: CASIPGGQKETQYF. The CDR3 DNA follows: TGTGCCAGCATCCCAGGAGGACAGAAGGAGACCCAGTACTTC.